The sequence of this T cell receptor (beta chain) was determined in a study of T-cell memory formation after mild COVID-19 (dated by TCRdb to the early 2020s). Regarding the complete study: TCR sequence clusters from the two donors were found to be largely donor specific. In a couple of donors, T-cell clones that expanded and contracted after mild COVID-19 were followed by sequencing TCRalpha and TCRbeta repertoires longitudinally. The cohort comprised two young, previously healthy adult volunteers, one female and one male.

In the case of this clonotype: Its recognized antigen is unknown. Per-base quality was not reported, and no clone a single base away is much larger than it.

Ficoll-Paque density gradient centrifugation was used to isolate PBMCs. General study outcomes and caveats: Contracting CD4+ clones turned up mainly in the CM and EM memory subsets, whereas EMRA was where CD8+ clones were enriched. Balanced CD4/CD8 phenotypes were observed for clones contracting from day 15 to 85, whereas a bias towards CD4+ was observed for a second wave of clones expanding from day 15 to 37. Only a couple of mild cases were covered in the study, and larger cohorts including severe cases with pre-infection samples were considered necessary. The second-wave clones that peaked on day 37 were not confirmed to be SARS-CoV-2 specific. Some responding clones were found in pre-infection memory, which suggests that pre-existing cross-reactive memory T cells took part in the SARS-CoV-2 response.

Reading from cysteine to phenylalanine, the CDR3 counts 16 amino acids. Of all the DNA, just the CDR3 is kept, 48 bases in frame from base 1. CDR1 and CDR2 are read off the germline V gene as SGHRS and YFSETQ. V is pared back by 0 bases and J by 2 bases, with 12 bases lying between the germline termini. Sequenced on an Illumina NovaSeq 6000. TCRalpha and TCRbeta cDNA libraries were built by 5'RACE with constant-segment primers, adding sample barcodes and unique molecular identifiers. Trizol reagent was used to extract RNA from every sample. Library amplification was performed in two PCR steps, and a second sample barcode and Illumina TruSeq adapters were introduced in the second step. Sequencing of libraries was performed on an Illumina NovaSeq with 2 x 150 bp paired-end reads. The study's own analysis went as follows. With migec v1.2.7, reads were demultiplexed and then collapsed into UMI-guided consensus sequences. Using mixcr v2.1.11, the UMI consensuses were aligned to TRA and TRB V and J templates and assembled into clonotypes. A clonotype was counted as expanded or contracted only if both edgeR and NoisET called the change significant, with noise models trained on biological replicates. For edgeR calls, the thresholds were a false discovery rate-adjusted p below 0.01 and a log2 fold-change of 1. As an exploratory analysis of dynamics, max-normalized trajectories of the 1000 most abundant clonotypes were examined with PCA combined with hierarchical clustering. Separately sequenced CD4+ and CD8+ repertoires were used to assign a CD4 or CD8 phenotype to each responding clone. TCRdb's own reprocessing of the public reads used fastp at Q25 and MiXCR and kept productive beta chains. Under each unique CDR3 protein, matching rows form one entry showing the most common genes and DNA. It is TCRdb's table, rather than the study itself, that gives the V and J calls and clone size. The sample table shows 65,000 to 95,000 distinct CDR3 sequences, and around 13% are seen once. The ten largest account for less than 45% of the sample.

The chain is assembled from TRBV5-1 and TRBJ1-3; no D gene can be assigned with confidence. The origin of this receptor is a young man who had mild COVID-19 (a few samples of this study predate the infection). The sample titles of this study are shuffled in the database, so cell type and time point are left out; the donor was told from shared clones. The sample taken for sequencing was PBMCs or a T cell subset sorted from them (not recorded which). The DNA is TGCGCCAGCAGCTTGGCCGAGGGAGGGACTGGAAACACCATATATTTT. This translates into CASSLAEGGTGNTIYF. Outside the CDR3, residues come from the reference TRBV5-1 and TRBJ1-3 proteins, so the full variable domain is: KAGVTQTPRYLIKTRGQQVTLSCSPISGHRSVSWYQQTPGQGLQFLFEYFSETQRNKGNFPGRFSGRQFSNSRSEMNVSTLELGDSALYLCASSLAEGGTGNTIYFGEGSWLTVV.